One sample yielded the 5 T cell receptor beta chains listed below, sequenced in a study of control samples from healthy donors and cancer patients. TCRdb's copy holds only in-frame clones and misses some; the assay was immunoSEQ multiplex PCR. The table has tens of thousands of clones, about 88% seen once. The sequenced sample was PBMCs. These receptors were obtained from a man between 45 and 60 years old with head and neck cancer.

This rearrangement joins TRBV11-2 to TRBJ2-5, with 10 bases aligning to TRBD2. There are 14 residues in the CDR3. From germline, CDR1 is SGHAT and CDR2 FQNNGV. J gave up 5 bases and V 5 bases, and 5 bases lay outside the gene matches. The DNA of the CDR3 is TGTGCCAGCAGCCTTAGCGGGGGGCAGGAGACCCAGTACTTC. Amino acid sequence: CASSLSGGQETQYF.

The chain employs TRBV5-1 and TRBJ2-2; maybe TRBD2 (6 bases). This CDR3 comprises 14 residues. The V gene lost 0 bases and the J gene lost 4 bases, with 7 bases spanning the gap. Germline assignment: CDR1 SGHRS and CDR2 YFSETQ. CDR3 region: CASSLEEGTGELFF. The CDR3 nucleotides read TGCGCCAGCAGCTTGGAGGAGGGCACCGGGGAGCTGTTTTTT.

The chain is built from TRBV7-6 and TRBJ2-5; D remains unclear. Germline V gene lookup returns CDR1 SGHVS and CDR2 FNYEAQ. This CDR3 spans 14 amino acids. Trimming left V 2 bases short and J 5 bases short, with 12 bases between. The DNA of the CDR3 is TGTGCCAGCAGCTTAACGTCCGGTCGGGAGACCCAGTACTTC. This encodes CASSLTSGRETQYF.

The chain is built from TRBV7-3 and TRBJ2-3, with D possibly matching TRBD2 (6 bases). V was cut by 8 bases and J by 8 bases, with 17 bases left in between. Germline values: CDR1 SGHTA, CDR2 FQGTGA. The CDR3 loop spans 13 amino acids. For the CDR3, the DNA is TGTGCCAGCGGGCAAGGGGCGGAGGGTACGCAGTATTTT. Protein: CASGQGAEGTQYF. The variable domain in full, completed from reference TRBV7-3 and TRBJ2-3, reads GAGVSQTPSNKVTEKGKYVELRCDPISGHTALYWYRQSLGQGPEFLIYFQGTGAADDSGLPNDRFFAVRPEGSVSTLKIQRTERGDSAVYLCASGQGAEGTQYFGPGTRLTVL.

The genes are TRBV24-1 and TRBJ2-3, with D perhaps matching TRBD1 or TRBD2 (5 bases each). The CDR3 spans 14 residues. Trimming cost V 5 bases and J 6 bases, with 14 bases left between them. Germline V gene data show CDR1 as KGHDR and CDR2 as SFDVKD. CDR3 region: CATSASGTLDTQYF. The CDR3 DNA sequence: TGTGCCACCAGTGCTTCCGGGACCTTGGATACGCAGTATTTT.